In this sample, the clone carrying this T cell receptor beta chain turned up many times. Its antigen is unidentified. The data belong to a study of metastatic and nonmetastatic thyroid tumors. As for the study in general: Thyroid patients, malignant and benign, had repertoires compared across blood and tumor or nodule tissue. Findings of the study overall: As reported, TCR beta diversity in blood and tumor was significantly higher in malignant thyroid tumors than in benign nodules.

Authors' methods: Clinicopathological groups differed in CDR3, with these differences serving to build a distant-metastasis classifier for papillary thyroid cancer. MiXCR reprocessed the PCR reads for TCRdb. The V and J calls come from TCRdb's annotation, not from the publication. The sample contains about 33,000 clones, roughly a sixth of which appear only once. CDR1 is SGDLS and CDR2 is YYNGEE in the germline V gene. Trimming removed 2 bases from V and 0 bases from J, with 12 bases in between. The CDR3 extends over 17 amino acids. Patients had received no treatment of any kind before thyroid surgery.

Sequenced material: blood. The sequence was collected from a male donor with papillary thyroid cancer or a benign thyroid nodule (not recorded which). Some clones in this sample may be carry-over from other donors' samples. The rearrangement links TRBV9 to TRBJ2-6; weak D call: TRBD1 (6 bases). CDR3 protein: CASSVRDISSGANVLTF. The CDR3 DNA follows: TGTGCCAGCAGCGTTCGGGACATTAGCTCTGGGGCCAACGTCCTGACTTTC.